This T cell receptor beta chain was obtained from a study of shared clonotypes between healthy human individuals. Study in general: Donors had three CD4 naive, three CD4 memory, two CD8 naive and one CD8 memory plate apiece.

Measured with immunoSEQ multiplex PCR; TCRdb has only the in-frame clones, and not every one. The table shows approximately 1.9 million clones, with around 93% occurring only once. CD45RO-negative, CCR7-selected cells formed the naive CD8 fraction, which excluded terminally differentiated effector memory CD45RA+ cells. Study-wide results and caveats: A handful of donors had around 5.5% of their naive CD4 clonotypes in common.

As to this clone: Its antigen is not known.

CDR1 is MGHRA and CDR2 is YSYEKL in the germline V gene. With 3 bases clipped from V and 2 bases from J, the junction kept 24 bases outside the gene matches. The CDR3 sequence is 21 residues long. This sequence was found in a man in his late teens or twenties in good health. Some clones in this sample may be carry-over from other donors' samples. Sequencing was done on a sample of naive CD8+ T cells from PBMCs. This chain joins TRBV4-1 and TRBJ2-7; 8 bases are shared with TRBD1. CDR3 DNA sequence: TGCGCCAGCAGCCAGGAACGACTGGACAGGGAAACAGCGGGCATGACCTACGAGCAGTACTTC. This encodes CASSQERLDRETAGMTYEQYF.